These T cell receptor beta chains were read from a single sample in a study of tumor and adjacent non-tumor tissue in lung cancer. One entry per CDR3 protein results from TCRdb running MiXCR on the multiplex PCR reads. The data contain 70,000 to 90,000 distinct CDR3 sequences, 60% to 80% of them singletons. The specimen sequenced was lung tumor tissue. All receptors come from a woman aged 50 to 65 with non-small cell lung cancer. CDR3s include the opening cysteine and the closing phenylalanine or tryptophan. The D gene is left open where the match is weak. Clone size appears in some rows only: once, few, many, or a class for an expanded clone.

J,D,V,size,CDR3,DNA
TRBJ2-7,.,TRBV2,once,CVSSEPGRFGIPSYEQNF,TGTGTCAGCAGTGAACCGGGCAGATTCGGGATTCCTTCCTACGAGCAGAATTTC
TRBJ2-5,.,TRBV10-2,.,CASSLQVETQYF,TGTGCCAGCAGTTTACAGGTAGAGACCCAGTACTTC
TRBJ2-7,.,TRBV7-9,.,CASSHHRECEQYF,TGTGCCAGCAGCCACCACAGGGAATGCGAGCAGTATTTC
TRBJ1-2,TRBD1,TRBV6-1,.,CVSSERTGSDGYTF,TGTGTCAGCAGTGAAAGGACAGGATCCGATGGCTACACCTTC
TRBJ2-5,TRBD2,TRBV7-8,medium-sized,CASSLDRTGGSEETQYF,TGTGCCAGCAGCTTAGACCGGACGGGAGGGTCGGAAGAGACCCAGTACTTC
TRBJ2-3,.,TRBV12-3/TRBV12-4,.,CVSSKGLKGNTQYF,TGTGTCAGCAGCAAGGGACTGAAAGGAAATACGCAGTATTTT
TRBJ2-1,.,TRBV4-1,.,CASSQKGNSEQLF,TGCGCCAGCAGCCAGAAGGGGAACTCAGAGCAGCTCTTC
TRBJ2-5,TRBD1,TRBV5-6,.,CASSWRTGMGETYYF,TGCGCCAGCAGCTGGCGGACAGGGATGGGGGAGACCTACTACTTC
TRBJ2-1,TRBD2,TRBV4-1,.,CASSQDGGASLYKEQFF,TGCGCCAGCAGCCAAGACGGGGGGGCTAGCCTTTACAAAGAGCAGTTCTTC
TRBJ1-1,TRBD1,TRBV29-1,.,CSIGDRGPGHTEAFF,TGCAGCATTGGGGACAGGGGTCCTGGGCACACCGAAGCTTTCTTT
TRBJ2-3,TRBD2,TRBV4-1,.,CASESGRFDTQYF,TGCGCCAGCGAGAGCGGGAGATTTGATACGCAGTATTTT
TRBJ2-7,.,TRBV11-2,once,CARSLESGISGEQYF,TGTGCCAGAAGCTTAGAGTCCGGGATCTCTGGCGAGCAGTACTTC
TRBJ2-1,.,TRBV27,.,CASSLTYVSYNEQFF,TGTGCCAGCAGCCTGACTTATGTCTCCTACAATGAGCAGTTCTTC
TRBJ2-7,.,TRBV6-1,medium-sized,CASSEDVRSYEQYF,TGTGCCAGCAGTGAGGATGTGAGATCCTACGAGCAGTACTTC
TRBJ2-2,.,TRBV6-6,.,CASSKDTKTGELFF,TGTGCCAGCAGCAAGGACACTAAGACCGGGGAGTTGTTTTTT
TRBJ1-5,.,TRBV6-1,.,CTSSDRLGRRPQHF,TGTACCAGCAGTGACAGACTGGGAAGGAGGCCCCAGCATTTT
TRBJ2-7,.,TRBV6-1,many,CASSEFGSLPSEQYF,TGTGCCAGCAGTGAATTTGGATCTCTACCCTCCGAGCAGTACTTC
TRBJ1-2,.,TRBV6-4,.,CASCDSAGPSGGYTF,TGTGCCAGCTGTGACTCGGCCGGCCCTTCGGGGGGCTACACCTTC
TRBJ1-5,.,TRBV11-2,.,CTSSWDGYSSQPQHF,TGTACCAGCAGCTGGGACGGTTATAGTAGTCAGCCCCAGCATTTT
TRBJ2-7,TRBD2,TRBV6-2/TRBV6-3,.,CASSSATSSYEQYF,TGTGCCAGCTCAAGCGCGACTAGCTCCTATGAGCAGTACTTC
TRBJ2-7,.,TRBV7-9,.,CASILMASLKYEQYF,TGTGCCAGCATCTTAATGGCCAGTTTAAAGTACGAGCAGTATTTC
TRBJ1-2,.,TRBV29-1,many,CSVLRDSQGYTF,TGCAGCGTTCTACGGGACTCTCAAGGCTACACCTTC
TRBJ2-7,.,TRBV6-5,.,CASSYSRAGHDQYF,TGTGCCAGCAGTTACTCGAGGGCAGGCCACGATCAGTACTTT
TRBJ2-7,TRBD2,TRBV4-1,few,CASSQEHPGRLNELYF,TGTGCCAGCAGCCAAGAACATCCCGGGAGGTTAAACGAGCTGTACTTC
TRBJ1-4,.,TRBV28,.,CANRTLDRPFEKLFF,TGTGCCAACAGGACTCTAGATCGCCCATTTGAAAAACTGTTTTTT
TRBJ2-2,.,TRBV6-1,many,CASSEAGQNTGELFF,TGTGCCAGCAGTGAAGCCGGACAGAACACCGGGGAGCTGTTTTTT
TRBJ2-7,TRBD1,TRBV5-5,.,CASSLSGQGNYGQYF,TGTGCTAGCAGCTTGTCGGGACAGGGGAATTACGGGCAGTACTTC
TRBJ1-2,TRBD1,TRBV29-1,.,CSMLEGAGDYTF,TGCAGCATGCTAGAGGGGGCAGGTGACTACACCTTC
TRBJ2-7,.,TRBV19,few,CASRVTDSYGQYF,TGTGCCAGTAGAGTGACAGACTCCTACGGGCAGTACTTC
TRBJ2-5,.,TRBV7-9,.,CARSPGRVHYF,TGTGCCAGGAGCCCTGGAAGAGTTCACTACTTC
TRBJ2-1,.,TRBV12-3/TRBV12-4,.,CASSHGQRTYNEQFF,TGTGCCAGCAGTCACGGACAGAGAACCTACAATGAGCAGTTCTTC
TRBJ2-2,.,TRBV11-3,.,CAGSLVGGTGELFF,TGTGCCGGCAGCCTAGTGGGGGGCACCGGGGAGTTGTTTTTT
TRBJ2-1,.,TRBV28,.,CASGWTASYNEQFF,TGTGCCAGCGGTTGGACGGCCTCCTACAATGAGCAGTTCTTC
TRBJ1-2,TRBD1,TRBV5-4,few,CASSGSGQAYGYTF,TGTGCCAGCAGCGGTTCGGGACAGGCCTATGGCTACACCTTC
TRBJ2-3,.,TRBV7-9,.,CASSRPGRPTTDTQNF,TGTGCCAGCAGCCGTCCGGGCAGACCCACAACAGATACGCAGAATTTT
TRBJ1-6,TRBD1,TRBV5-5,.,CASIFTGGSNSPLHF,TGTGCCAGCATCTTCACAGGGGGTTCGAATTCACCCCTCCACTTT
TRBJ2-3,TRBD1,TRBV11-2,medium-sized,CASSPGQAYTDTQYF,TGTGCCAGCAGCCCGGGACAGGCGTACACAGATACGCAGTATTTT
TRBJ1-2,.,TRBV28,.,CASIQPRTGYTF,TGTGCCAGCATTCAACCCCGGACTGGCTACACCTTC
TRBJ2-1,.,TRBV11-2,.,CASRFKWEYGEQFF,TGTGCCAGCAGATTCAAGTGGGAGTACGGTGAACAGTTCTTC
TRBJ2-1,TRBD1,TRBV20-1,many,CSAISGQGFNGRYEQFF,TGCAGTGCTATATCGGGACAGGGATTTAACGGGAGGTATGAGCAGTTCTTC
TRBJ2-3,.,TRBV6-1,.,CASSELARCTDTRYF,TGTGCCAGCAGTGAACTAGCGAGATGCACAGATACGCGGTATTTT
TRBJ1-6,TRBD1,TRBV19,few,CASSSFDRVSPLHF,TGTGCCAGTAGTTCCTTCGACAGGGTCTCACCCCTCCACTTT
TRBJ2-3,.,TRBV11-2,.,CTSSLGVRVETDRQYF,TGTACCAGCAGCTTAGGTGTAAGGGTTGAGACTGATAGGCAGTATTTT
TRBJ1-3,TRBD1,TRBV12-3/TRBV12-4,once,CASTKDRGAGDTTYF,TGTGCCAGCACCAAGGACAGGGGTGCTGGAGACACCACATATTTT
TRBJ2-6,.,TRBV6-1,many,CASSEGNSGANVLTF,TGTGCCAGCAGTGAAGGGAACTCTGGGGCCAACGTCCTGACTTTC